The 18 T cell receptor beta chains given below trace back to one sample, sequenced in a study of T cells in Graves' hyperthyroidism and ophthalmopathy. The CDR3 regions of TCR beta were amplified from RNA transcripts. The HTBI set primed first-round TCR CDR3 RT-PCR. TCRdb redid the calling of the multiplex PCR reads with MiXCR, one entry per CDR3 protein. There are about 270,000 distinct CDR3 sequences in the sample; around 15% occur only once, and 30% lies in the top ten. Sample: blood. The origin of the receptors is a woman aged 50 to 60 with Graves' hyperthyroidism that later progressed to Graves' ophthalmopathy.

This clonotype was recorded a few times. This chain links TRBV12-3 or TRBV12-4 with TRBJ2-7; no clear D gene. Trimming removed 3 bases at V and 2 bases at J, with 8 bases between. CDR3 length equals 13 residues. The DNA of the CDR3 is TGTGCCAGCAGTTTTCCAGGCCCCTACGAGCAGTACTTC. The encoded protein is CASSFPGPYEQYF.

This clonotype was picked up many times. J is TRBJ1-5 and V is TRBV11-2; tentatively, D is TRBD1 (5 bases). This CDR3 region has 13 residues. Trimming took off 1 base at V and 7 bases at J, with 8 bases between the two ends. Germline loops: CDR1 SGHAT, CDR2 FQNNGV. CDR3 residues: CASSLAGEQPQHF. DNA of the CDR3: TGTGCCAGCAGCTTAGCGGGGGAACAGCCCCAGCATTTT.

This clonotype showed up many times. This sequence joins TRBV3-1 and TRBJ1-4, with D uncertain. This CDR3 region has 16 residues. The V and J ends lost 4 bases and 0 bases respectively, with 12 bases between them. Germline CDR1 and CDR2: LGHDT and YNNKEL (reference sequence). The CDR3 spells CASSPRHGPTNEKLFF. The DNA of the CDR3 is TGTGCCAGCAGCCCCAGACACGGCCCAACTAATGAAAAACTGTTTTTT.

This clonotype was seen at least ten times. The V call is TRBV7-9, the J call TRBJ2-1, with D unresolved. Trimming removed 4 bases at V and 5 bases at J, with 9 bases between. Germline V gene lookup returns CDR1 SEHNR and CDR2 FQNEAQ (reference sequence). The CDR3 is made up of 13 amino acids. CDR3 sequence (DNA): TGTGCCAGCAGCTATACACCGAACAATGAGCAGTTCTTC. It is translated as CASSYTPNNEQFF. Complete variable domain (other parts from reference TRBV7-9 and TRBJ2-1): DTGVSQNPRHKITKRGQNVTFRCDPISEHNRLYWYRQTLGQGPEFLTYFQNEAQLEKSRLLSDRFSAERPKGSFSTLEIQRTEQGDSAMYLCASSYTPNNEQFFGPGTRLTVL.

V and J are TRBV7-8 and TRBJ1-1; tentative D call: TRBD1 (6 bases). Germline V gene lookup returns CDR1 SGHVS and CDR2 FQNEAQ. The V end lost 1 base, the J end lost 9 bases, and 15 bases lay between the germline ends. The CDR3 loop spans 14 amino acids. The CDR3 is CASSLEATGTKAFF. CDR3 nucleotide sequence: TGTGCCAGCAGCTTAGAAGCTACAGGGACCAAAGCTTTCTTT.

The chain has TRBV20-1 and TRBJ2-1, with 15 positions matching TRBD2. CDR3 length: 15 amino acids. Trimming cost V 3 bases and J 10 bases; bases outside gene matches: 7. Looked up from germline, CDR1 is DFQATT and CDR2 is SNEGSKA (reference sequence). The CDR3 DNA follows: TGCAGTGCTAGCCCGGGACTAGCGGGAGGAGGGGAGCAGTTCTTC. Translation: CSASPGLAGGGEQFF.

Ten or more counts support this clonotype. The rearrangement joins TRBV7-2 to TRBJ1-1; D unresolved. Trimming stripped 6 bases from V and 5 bases from J, with 19 bases between. The CDR3 contains 15 residues. Germline CDR1 and CDR2: SGHTA and FQGNSA. The CDR3 here is CASRLDISGGTEAFF. The CDR3 nucleotides read TGTGCCAGCAGACTCGATATATCTGGAGGAACTGAAGCTTTCTTT.

This clonotype was picked up many times. The chain carries TRBV24-1 and TRBJ1-5; possible D gene TRBD1, 6 bases. The germline CDR1 and CDR2 sequences are KGHDR and SFDVKD. The V and J ends lost 6 bases and 4 bases respectively, with 12 bases between them. The CDR3 length is 14 residues. CDR3: CATSIGGQNQPQHF. The DNA of the CDR3 is TGTGCCACCAGTATAGGGGGGCAGAATCAGCCCCAGCATTTT.

The chain employs TRBV7-6 and TRBJ1-5; TRBD1 matches 7 bases. This CDR3 has 15 residues. Germline CDR1 SGHVS, CDR2 FNYEAQ. Unmatched junction bases numbered 14, after V lost 5 bases and J lost 10 bases. CDR3 protein: CASSPLGARGQPQHF. CDR3 in DNA: TGTGCCAGCAGCCCACTCGGCGCAAGGGGGCAACCCCAGCATTTT. The whole variable domain, remainder taken from reference TRBV7-6 and TRBJ1-5, is GAGVSQSPRYKVTKRGQDVALRCDPISGHVSLYWYRQALGQGPEFLTYFNYEAQQDKSGLPNDRFSAERPEGSISTLTIQRTEQRDSAMYRCASSPLGARGQPQHFGDGTRLSIL.

This chain joins TRBV10-3 and TRBJ2-7; TRBD2 matches at 7 bases. The CDR3 extends over 13 amino acids. V trimming: 10 bases; J trimming: 4 bases; junction bases outside the gene matches: 10. Per the germline V gene, CDR1 is ENHRY and CDR2 is SYGVKD. Written as DNA, the CDR3 is TGTGCCACTTGGGAGGGCGGGGCATACGAGCAGTACTTC. Translation: CATWEGGAYEQYF.

This clonotype was counted ten times or more. The chain is built from TRBV2 and TRBJ1-2; D is undetermined. Between the trimmed V and J ends, which lost 7 bases and 0 bases, there was a span of 12 bases. CDR3 size: 14 residues. Germline CDR1 SNHLY, CDR2 FYNNEI. In DNA, the CDR3 is TGTGCCAGCATGAGGACGGCGGCTAACTATGGCTACACCTTC. It is translated as CASMRTAANYGYTF.

The rearrangement joins TRBV7-2 to TRBJ2-3, with 10 bases identical to TRBD2. J gave up 4 bases and V 0 bases, and 16 bases lay outside the gene matches. The CDR3 spans 20 residues. Germline V gene lookup returns CDR1 SGHTA and CDR2 FQGNSA. The DNA of the CDR3 is TGTGCCAGCAGCTTAGCGCTCGGGCAACTAGCGGGAAAAGCTCCAGATACGCAGTATTTT. Amino acids: CASSLALGQLAGKAPDTQYF.

In its sample, this clonotype was seen many times. The chain is built from TRBV5-4 and TRBJ2-7; D perhaps matches TRBD2 (5 bases). Germline V gene lookup returns CDR1 SGHNT and CDR2 YYREEE (reference sequence). This CDR3 has 15 amino acids. Trimming left V 1 base short and J 3 bases short, with 14 bases between. The CDR3 sequence: CASSLFSEGSYEQYF. CDR3 bases: TGTGCCAGCAGCTTGTTCTCGGAAGGGAGCTACGAGCAGTACTTC.

At least ten counts were recorded for this clonotype. This rearrangement joins TRBV2 to TRBJ2-7, with D possibly matching TRBD1 (6 bases). Germline V gene data show CDR1 as SNHLY and CDR2 as FYNNEI. With 2 bases removed from V and 2 bases from J, the gap between germline ends came to 13 bases. The CDR3 is 15 amino acids. The CDR3 sequence: CASSEQGLGAYEQYF. CDR3 nucleotide sequence: TGTGCCAGCAGTGAACAGGGGCTAGGGGCCTACGAGCAGTACTTC.

At least ten counts were recorded for this clonotype. The chain is built from TRBV28 and TRBJ1-1, with 7 bases lining up with TRBD1. There are 13 residues in the CDR3. Germline V lookup: CDR1 MDHEN, CDR2 SYDVKM. J lost 4 bases, V lost 3 bases, and 2 bases had no gene match. CDR3 protein: CASSLYRGTEAFF. In DNA, the CDR3 is TGTGCCAGCAGTTTGTACAGGGGCACTGAAGCTTTCTTT.

This clonotype showed up just a few times. The chain combines TRBV7-9 with TRBJ2-3; D might be TRBD1 (6 bases). This CDR3 has 15 residues. The V gene lost 1 base and the J gene lost 4 bases, with 12 bases spanning the gap. Germline loops: CDR1 SEHNR, CDR2 FQNEAQ (reference sequence). The CDR3 sequence: CASSLVQGEPDTQYF. CDR3 DNA sequence: TGTGCCAGCAGCTTAGTACAGGGCGAGCCAGATACGCAGTATTTT.

This clonotype came up many times. The CDR3 DNA follows: TGTGCCAGCAGCCACGGCACCTACACTGAAGCTTTCTTT. It codes for CASSHGTYTEAFF. The chain carries TRBV3-1 and TRBJ1-1, with D uncertain. The CDR3 consists of 13 residues. Trimming removed 3 bases from V and 3 bases from J, with 8 bases in between. Germline CDR1 is LGHDT and CDR2 is YNNKEL (reference sequence).

The chain couples TRBV5-4 to TRBJ2-1; D is unclear. Trimming shortened V by 4 bases and J by 9 bases, and 11 bases separated the two germline ends. This CDR3 spans 12 amino acids. CDR1 is SGHNT and CDR2 is YYREEE in the germline V gene (reference sequence). CDR3 sequence: CASSTVGSEQFF. The DNA of the CDR3 is TGTGCCAGCAGCACCGTTGGCAGTGAGCAGTTCTTC.